The clone carrying this T cell receptor (beta chain) has at least ten counts. The DNA ends 3 residues before the CDR3 does, and the rest of the CDR3 is filled in from the germline J gene. Germline V gene lookup returns CDR1 DFQATT and CDR2 SNEGSKA (reference sequence). This CDR3 region has 15 residues. Trimming took 1 base from V and 3 from J; bases not matched to a gene: 6. The data stem from a study of T cell clonality in common variable immunodeficiency. Sequencing used immunoSEQ multiplex PCR; TCRdb keeps in-frame clones, though not all of them. Listed for the sample are about 60,000 clones, none seen a single time.

This chain connects TRBV20-1 to TRBJ2-7; 10 nucleotides agree with TRBD2. Sequencing was carried out using peripheral blood mononuclear cells. The clonotype was recovered from a person aged 18 to 75 in good health. The CDR3 sequence: CSARGHRTSGYEQYF. The part of the CDR3 DNA that was read is TGCAGTGCTAGAGGACACAGGACTAGCGGCTACGAG.